This TCR beta chain was retrieved from a study of OX40 agonist ivuxolimab in advanced cancers. Findings and limits, study-wide: In general, CD8+ T cells held more expanded clones than CD4+ did, on average.

Autoimmune disease history or systemic immunosuppression was exclusionary. Produced via immunoSEQ multiplex PCR; TCRdb's table is partial and in-frame only. The profile covers roughly 100,000 clones, with around nine tenths appearing a single time and around 1.6% taken by the ten largest. This CDR3 is 11 amino acids long. Germline-derived CDR1 and CDR2 are SGHTA and FQGNSA. V was pared by 5 bases and J by 2 bases, with 4 bases between. To note about this clone: Its antigen is currently unknown.

The chain carries TRBV7-2 and TRBJ2-7; no reliable D call. The specimen comprised CD4+ or CD8+ T cells sorted from blood, sampled in a trial of the OX40 agonist ivuxolimab. The receptor's source is an adult with an advanced solid tumor such as melanoma, head and neck, liver or kidney cancer. As DNA, the CDR3 is TGTGCCAGCAGCGCTACCTACGAGCAGTACTTC. Encoded protein: CASSATYEQYF. Supplemented by reference TRBV7-2 and TRBJ2-7, the full variable domain reads GAGVSQSPSNKVTEKGKDVELRCDPISGHTALYWYRQSLGQGLEFLIYFQGNSAPDKSGLPSDRFSAERTGGSVSTLTIQRTQQEDSAVYLCASSATYEQYFGPGTRLTVT.